The rows below give T cell receptor beta chains drawn from one sample of a study of T cell responses to AZD1222 COVID-19 vaccine. Sequencing was performed with immunoSEQ multiplex PCR; in TCRdb, only in-frame clones are kept and a portion is missing. The sample includes 90,000 to 150,000 clones, roughly 88% of them seen just once. The sample consisted of peripheral blood, taken on day 0 of AZD1222 vaccination. The source is an adult in good health. Each CDR3 is given with its conserved first and last residue. D genes are given only for firm matches. Part of the rows lack a size; the others show once, few, many or a class for expanded clones.

TRBV7-8	TRBJ2-2	.	.	CASSLGRRTAGELFF	TGTGCCAGCAGCTTAGGTCGCCGGACAGCCGGGGAGCTGTTTTTT
TRBV7-2	TRBJ1-2	.	.	CASSFVGEGHGYTF	TGTGCCAGCAGCTTCGTCGGGGAAGGTCATGGCTACACCTTC
TRBV11-3	TRBJ2-2	.	.	CASSLSSGELFF	TGTGCCAGCAGCCTAAGCAGCGGGGAGCTGTTTTTT
TRBV19	TRBJ1-4	.	TRBD1	CASSMEGAISNEKLFF	TGTGCCAGTAGTATGGAGGGGGCAATATCTAATGAAAAACTGTTTTTT
TRBV7-7	TRBJ2-2	.	.	CASSSKLGFTGELFF	TGTGCTAGCAGCTCGAAACTTGGTTTTACCGGGGAGCTGTTTTTT
TRBV19	TRBJ1-2	.	.	CASSIAVGGANYGYTF	TGTGCCAGTAGTATAGCGGTAGGAGGGGCTAACTATGGCTACACCTTC
TRBV18	TRBJ2-5	.	TRBD1	CASSPQGQGKETQYF	TGTGCCAGCTCACCACAGGGACAGGGGAAAGAGACCCAGTACTTC
TRBV28	TRBJ2-7	.	TRBD2	CASDPSGGGYEQYF	TGTGCCAGCGATCCCAGCGGGGGCGGGTACGAGCAGTACTTC
TRBV25-1	TRBJ1-6	.	.	CASSDPLSPLHF	TGTGCCAGCAGTGACCCCCTCTCACCCCTCCACTTT
TRBV12-3/TRBV12-4	TRBJ2-3	.	.	CASSFDGTDTQYF	TGTGCCAGCAGTTTCGACGGAACAGATACGCAGTATTTT
TRBV27	TRBJ2-7	.	.	CASSLSWGPADSYEQYF	TGTGCCAGCAGTTTATCCTGGGGACCCGCAGACTCCTACGAGCAGTACTTC
TRBV24-1	TRBJ2-1	.	TRBD2	CATSDGTSAYNEQFF	TGTGCCACCAGTGACGGGACTAGCGCCTACAATGAGCAGTTCTTC
TRBV19	TRBJ1-2	few	.	CASNVAQGEGYGYTF	TGTGCCAGCAATGTGGCCCAGGGAGAGGGCTATGGCTACACCTTC
TRBV19	TRBJ2-5	.	TRBD2	CASSILGTSGREKETQYF	TGTGCCAGTAGTATATTAGGGACTAGCGGGAGGGAAAAAGAGACCCAGTACTTC